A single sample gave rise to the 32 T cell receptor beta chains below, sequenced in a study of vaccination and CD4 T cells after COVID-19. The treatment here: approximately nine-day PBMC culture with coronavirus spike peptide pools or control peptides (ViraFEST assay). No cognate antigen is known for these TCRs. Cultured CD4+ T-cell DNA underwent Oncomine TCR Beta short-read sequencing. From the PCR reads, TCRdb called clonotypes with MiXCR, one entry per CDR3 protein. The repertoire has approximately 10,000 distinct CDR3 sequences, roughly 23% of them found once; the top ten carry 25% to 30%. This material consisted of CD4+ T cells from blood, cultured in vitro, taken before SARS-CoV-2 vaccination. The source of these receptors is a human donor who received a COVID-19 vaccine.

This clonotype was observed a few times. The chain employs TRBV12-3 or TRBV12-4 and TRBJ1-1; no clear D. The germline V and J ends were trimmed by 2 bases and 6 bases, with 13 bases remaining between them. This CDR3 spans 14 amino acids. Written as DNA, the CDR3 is TGTGCCAGCAGTTTATCGGTCACAAGGGCTGAAGCTTTCTTT. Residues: CASSLSVTRAEAFF.

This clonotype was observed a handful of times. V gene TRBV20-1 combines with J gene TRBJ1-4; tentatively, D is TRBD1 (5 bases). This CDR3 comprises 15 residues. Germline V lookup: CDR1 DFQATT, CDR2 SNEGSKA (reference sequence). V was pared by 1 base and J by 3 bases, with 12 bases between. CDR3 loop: CSARALQGSNEKLFF. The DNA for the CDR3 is TGCAGTGCTAGAGCCCTCCAGGGATCTAATGAAAAACTGTTTTTT.

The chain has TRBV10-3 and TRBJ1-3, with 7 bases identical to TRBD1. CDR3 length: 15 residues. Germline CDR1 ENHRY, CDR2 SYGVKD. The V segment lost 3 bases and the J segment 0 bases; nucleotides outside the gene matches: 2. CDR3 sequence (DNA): TGTGCCATCAGTGAAACAGGGGACTCTGGAAACACCATATATTTT. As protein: CAISETGDSGNTIYF.

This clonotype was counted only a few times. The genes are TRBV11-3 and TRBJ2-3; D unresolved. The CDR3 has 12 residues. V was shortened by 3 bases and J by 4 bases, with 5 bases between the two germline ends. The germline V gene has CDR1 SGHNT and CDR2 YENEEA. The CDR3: CASSFGSDTQYF. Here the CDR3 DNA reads TGTGCCAGCAGCTTCGGGTCAGATACGCAGTATTTT.

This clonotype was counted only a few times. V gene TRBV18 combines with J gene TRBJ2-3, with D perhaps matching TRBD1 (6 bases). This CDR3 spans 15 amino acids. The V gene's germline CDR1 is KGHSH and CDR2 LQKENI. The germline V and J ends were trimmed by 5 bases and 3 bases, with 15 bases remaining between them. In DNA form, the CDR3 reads TGTGCCAGCTCATTCCAGGGGAAGGGGACAGATACGCAGTATTTT. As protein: CASSFQGKGTDTQYF.

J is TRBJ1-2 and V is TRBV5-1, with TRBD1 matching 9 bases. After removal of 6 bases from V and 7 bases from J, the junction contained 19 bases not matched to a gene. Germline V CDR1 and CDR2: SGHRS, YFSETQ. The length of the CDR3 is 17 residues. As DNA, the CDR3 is TGCGCCAGCAATCCGGGACCTCGGGACAGGGATTCTGGTGGCTACACCTTC. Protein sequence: CASNPGPRDRDSGGYTF.

CDR3 nucleotides: TGCGCCAGCAGCTTTGGGCAAGACACCGGGGAGCTGTTTTTT. It translates to CASSFGQDTGELFF. The V call is TRBV5-1, the J call TRBJ2-2; D not certain. CDR1 SGHRS and CDR2 YFSETQ come from the germline V gene. Trimming left V 2 bases short and J 3 bases short, with 8 bases between. This CDR3 has 14 residues.

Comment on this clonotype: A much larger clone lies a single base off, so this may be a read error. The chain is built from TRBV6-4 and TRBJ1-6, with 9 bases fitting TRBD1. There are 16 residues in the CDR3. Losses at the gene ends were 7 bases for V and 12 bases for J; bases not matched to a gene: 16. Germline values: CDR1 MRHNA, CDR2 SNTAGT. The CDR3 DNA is TGTGCCAGCAATGGGCTCTGGGACAGGGCCCCTTTACCCCTCCACTTT. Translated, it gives CASNGLWDRAPLPLHF.

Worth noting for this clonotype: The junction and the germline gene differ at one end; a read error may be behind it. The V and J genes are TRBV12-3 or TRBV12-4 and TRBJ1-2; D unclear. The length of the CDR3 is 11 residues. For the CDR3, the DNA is TGTGCCAGCAGTTATAGGGCCGTCTTGATCTTC. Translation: CASSYRAVLIF.

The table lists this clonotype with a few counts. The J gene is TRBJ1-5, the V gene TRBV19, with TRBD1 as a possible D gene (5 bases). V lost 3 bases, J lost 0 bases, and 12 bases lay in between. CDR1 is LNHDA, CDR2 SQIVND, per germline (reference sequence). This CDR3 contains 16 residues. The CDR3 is CASSMGWGYSNQPQHF. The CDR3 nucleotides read TGTGCCAGTAGTATGGGCTGGGGGTATAGCAATCAGCCCCAGCATTTT.

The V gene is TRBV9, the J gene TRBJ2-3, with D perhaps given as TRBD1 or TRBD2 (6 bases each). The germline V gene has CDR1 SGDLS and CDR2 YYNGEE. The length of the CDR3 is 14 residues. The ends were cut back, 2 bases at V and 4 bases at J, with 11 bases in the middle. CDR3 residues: CASSVMGGADTQYF. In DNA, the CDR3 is TGTGCCAGCAGCGTTATGGGGGGCGCAGATACGCAGTATTTT.

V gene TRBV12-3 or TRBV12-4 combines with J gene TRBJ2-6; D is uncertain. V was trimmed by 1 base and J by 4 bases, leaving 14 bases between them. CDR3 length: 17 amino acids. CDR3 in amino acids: CASSLGPVKRGANVLTF. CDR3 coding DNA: TGTGCCAGCAGTTTAGGTCCCGTAAAACGGGGGGCCAACGTCCTGACTTTC.

The CDR3 here is CASSLLQNYGYTF. CDR3 DNA sequence: TGTGCCAGCAGTTTACTGCAAAACTATGGCTACACCTTC. This chain joins TRBV27 and TRBJ1-2; D gene ambiguous. V was shortened by 2 bases and J by 2 bases, with 6 bases between the two germline ends. Germline V gene lookup returns CDR1 MNHEY and CDR2 SMNVEV (reference sequence). The CDR3 extends over 13 amino acids.

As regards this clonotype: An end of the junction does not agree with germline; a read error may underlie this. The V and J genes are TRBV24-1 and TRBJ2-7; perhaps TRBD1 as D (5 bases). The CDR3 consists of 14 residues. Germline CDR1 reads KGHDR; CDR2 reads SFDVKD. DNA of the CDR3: TGTGCCATCAGTGATACAGGCCTAACCTACGAGCAGTACTTC. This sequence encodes CAISDTGLTYEQYF.

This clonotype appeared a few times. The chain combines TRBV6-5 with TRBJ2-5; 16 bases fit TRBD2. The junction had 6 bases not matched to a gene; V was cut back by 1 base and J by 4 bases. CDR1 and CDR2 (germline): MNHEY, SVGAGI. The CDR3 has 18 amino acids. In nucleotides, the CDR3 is TGTGCCAGCAGTTACTATGGGACTAGCGGGGGGGCCGTAGAGACCCAGTACTTC. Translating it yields CASSYYGTSGGAVETQYF.

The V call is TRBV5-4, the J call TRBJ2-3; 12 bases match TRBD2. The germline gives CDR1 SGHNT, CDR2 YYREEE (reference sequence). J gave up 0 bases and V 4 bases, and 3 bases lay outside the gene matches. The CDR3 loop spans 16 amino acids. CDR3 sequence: CASSGLAGTSTDTQYF. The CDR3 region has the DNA TGTGCCAGCAGCGGACTAGCGGGGACTAGCACAGATACGCAGTATTTT.

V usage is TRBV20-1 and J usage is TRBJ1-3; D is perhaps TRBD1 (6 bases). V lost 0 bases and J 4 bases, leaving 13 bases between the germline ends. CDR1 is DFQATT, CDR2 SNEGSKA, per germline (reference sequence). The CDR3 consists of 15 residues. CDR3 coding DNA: TGCAGTGCTAGAGATGGGGGCACGGGGGGAAACACCATATATTTT. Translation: CSARDGGTGGNTIYF.

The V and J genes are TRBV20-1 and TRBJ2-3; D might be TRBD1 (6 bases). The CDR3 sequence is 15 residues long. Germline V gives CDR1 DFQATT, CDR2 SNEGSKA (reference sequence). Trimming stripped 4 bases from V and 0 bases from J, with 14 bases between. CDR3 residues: CSAKADSFSTDTQYF. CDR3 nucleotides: TGCAGTGCTAAAGCGGACAGTTTTAGCACAGATACGCAGTATTTT.

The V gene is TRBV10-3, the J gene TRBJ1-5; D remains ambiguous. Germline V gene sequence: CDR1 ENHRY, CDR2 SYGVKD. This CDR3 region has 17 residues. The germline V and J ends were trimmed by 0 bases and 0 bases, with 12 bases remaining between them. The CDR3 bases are TGTGCCATCAGTGAGTCGGCTGCCCGCTATAGCAATCAGCCCCAGCATTTT. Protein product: CAISESAARYSNQPQHF.

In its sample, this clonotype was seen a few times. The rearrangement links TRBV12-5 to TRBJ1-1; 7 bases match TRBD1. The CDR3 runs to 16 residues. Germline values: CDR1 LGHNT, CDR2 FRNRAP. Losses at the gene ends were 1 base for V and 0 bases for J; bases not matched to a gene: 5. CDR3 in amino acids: CASGLEQDRMNTEAFF. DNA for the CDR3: TGTGCTAGTGGTTTGGAACAGGACAGGATGAACACTGAAGCTTTCTTT.

CDR3 sequence (DNA): TGTGCCAGCAGCTCATACTTGGGGCAAGAGACCCAGTACTTC. As protein: CASSSYLGQETQYF. This chain joins TRBV11-3 and TRBJ2-5; D not resolved. Germline CDR1 reads SGHNT; CDR2 reads YENEEA. CDR3 size: 14 residues. V lost 4 bases, J lost 2 bases, and 11 bases lay in between.

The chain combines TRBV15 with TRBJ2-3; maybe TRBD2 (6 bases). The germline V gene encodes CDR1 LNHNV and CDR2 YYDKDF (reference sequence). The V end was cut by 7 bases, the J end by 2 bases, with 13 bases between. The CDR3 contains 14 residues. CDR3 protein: CATMRGLITDTQYF. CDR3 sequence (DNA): TGTGCCACCATGAGGGGACTTATCACAGATACGCAGTATTTT.

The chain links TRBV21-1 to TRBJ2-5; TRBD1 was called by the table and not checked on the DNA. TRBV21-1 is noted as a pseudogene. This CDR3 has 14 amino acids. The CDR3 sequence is CASSNGTGGETQYF. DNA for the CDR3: TGTGCCAGCAGCAATGGGACAGGGGGGGAGACCCAGTACTTC.

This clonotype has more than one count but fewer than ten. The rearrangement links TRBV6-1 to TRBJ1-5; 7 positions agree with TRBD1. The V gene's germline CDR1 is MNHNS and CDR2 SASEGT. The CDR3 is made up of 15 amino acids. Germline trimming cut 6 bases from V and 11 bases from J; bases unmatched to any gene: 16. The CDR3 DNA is TGTGCCAGCAGACCTACAGGGGAGGCTGGGGAGACCCAGCATTTT. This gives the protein CASRPTGEAGETQHF.

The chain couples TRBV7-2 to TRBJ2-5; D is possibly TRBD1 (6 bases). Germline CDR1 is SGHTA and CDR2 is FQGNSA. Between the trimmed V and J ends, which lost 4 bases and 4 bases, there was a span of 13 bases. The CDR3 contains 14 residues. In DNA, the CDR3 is TGTGCCAGCAGCTGGGGGCTGCGTCCAGAGACCCAGTACTTC. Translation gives CASSWGLRPETQYF.

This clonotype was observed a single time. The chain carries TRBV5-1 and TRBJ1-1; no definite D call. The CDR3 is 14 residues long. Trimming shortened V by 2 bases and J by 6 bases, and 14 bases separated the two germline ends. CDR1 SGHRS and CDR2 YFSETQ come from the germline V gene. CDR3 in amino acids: CASSFFGVSAEAFF. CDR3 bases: TGCGCCAGCAGCTTTTTCGGGGTATCGGCTGAAGCTTTCTTT.

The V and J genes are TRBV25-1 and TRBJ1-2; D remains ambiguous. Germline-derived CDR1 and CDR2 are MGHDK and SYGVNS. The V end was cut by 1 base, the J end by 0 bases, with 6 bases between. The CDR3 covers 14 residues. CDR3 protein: CASSEFVTNYGYTF. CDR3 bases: TGTGCCAGCAGTGAATTTGTTACTAACTATGGCTACACCTTC.

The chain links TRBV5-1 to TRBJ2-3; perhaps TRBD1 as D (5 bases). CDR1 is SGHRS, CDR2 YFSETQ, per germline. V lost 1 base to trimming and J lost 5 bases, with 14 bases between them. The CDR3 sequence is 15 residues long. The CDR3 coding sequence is TGCGCCAGCAGCTTGAGGGGAAACGGCGGAGATACGCAGTATTTT. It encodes CASSLRGNGGDTQYF.

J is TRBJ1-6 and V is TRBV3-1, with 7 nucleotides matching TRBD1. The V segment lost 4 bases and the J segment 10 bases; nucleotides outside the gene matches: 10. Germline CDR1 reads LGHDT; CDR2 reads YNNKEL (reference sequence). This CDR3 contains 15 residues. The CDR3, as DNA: TGTGCCAGCAGCCGTAGGGACAGTGGGGTCTCACCCCTCCACTTT. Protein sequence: CASSRRDSGVSPLHF.

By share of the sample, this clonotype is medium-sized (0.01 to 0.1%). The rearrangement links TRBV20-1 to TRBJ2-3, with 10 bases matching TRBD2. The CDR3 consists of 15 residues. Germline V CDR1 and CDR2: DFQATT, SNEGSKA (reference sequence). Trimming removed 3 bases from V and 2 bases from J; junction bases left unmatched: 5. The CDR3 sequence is CSASAGTSDTDTQYF. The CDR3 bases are TGCAGTGCTAGTGCCGGGACTAGCGACACAGATACGCAGTATTTT.

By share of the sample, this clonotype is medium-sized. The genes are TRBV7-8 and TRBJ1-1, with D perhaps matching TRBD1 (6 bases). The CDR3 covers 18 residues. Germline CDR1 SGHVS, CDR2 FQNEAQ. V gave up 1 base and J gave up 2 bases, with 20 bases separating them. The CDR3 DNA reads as TGTGCCAGCAGCTTAGTAGCGACACAGGGCGCAGGCAACACTGAAGCTTTCTTT. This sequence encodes CASSLVATQGAGNTEAFF.

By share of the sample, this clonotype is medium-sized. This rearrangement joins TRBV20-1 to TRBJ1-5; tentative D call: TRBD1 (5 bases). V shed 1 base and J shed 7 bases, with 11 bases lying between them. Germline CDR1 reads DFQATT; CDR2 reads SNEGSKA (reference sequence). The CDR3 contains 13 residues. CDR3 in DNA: TGCAGTGCTAGAGGGGCCGGGGACCAGCCCCAGCATTTT. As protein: CSARGAGDQPQHF.